The 31 T cell receptor beta chains below come from one sample, sequenced in a study of CD8+CD57+ T cells in acquired aplastic anemia. Genomic DNA, the template, was used for profiling of the TCR beta VDJ and CDR3. TCRdb re-derived calls from the reads in MiXCR, one entry per CDR3 protein. Of approximately 300,000 distinct CDR3 sequences listed, roughly 61% were seen once; the top ten hold approximately 1.3%. By flow cytometry, patients selected for sequencing had shown an expansion of CD8+CD57+ cells. The specimen was sorted CD4+, CD8+, or CD8+CD57+ T cells (not recorded which) from PBMCs. The receptors shown here come from a human donor with aplastic anemia.

The table lists this clonotype with a few counts. This chain connects TRBV30 to TRBJ1-1, with D perhaps TRBD1 (5 bases). The CDR3 is 14 amino acids. V shed 0 bases and J shed 6 bases, with 14 bases lying between them. Looked up from germline, CDR1 is GTSNPN and CDR2 is SVGIG (reference sequence). DNA of the CDR3: TGTGCCTGGAGTGTCAGGGAGGACTTCCCTGAAGCTTTCTTT. It translates to CAWSVREDFPEAFF.

This clonotype turned up a few times. This rearrangement joins TRBV19 to TRBJ2-5; D assignment may be TRBD1 or TRBD2 (6 bases each). The germline V gene encodes CDR1 LNHDA and CDR2 SQIVND (reference sequence). V was pared by 6 bases and J by 5 bases, with 16 bases between. This CDR3 contains 14 residues. In DNA form, the CDR3 reads TGTGCCAGTAGCCCATCGGGGGCAGGGGAGACCCAGTACTTC. The encoded protein is CASSPSGAGETQYF.

V usage is TRBV7-3 and J usage is TRBJ2-3; D is unclear. V was pared by 3 bases and J by 4 bases, with 11 bases between. The length of the CDR3 is 14 residues. Germline V lookup: CDR1 SGHTA, CDR2 FQGTGA. Here the CDR3 reads CASSLQPGADTQYF. The CDR3 nucleotides read TGTGCCAGCAGCTTGCAGCCCGGAGCAGATACGCAGTATTTT.

This clonotype was observed many times. The chain combines TRBV6-1 with TRBJ2-3; 9 nucleotides agree with TRBD1. CDR3 length equals 17 residues. Trimming removed 2 bases from V and 0 bases from J; junction bases left unmatched: 6. Germline loops: CDR1 MNHNS, CDR2 SASEGT. The CDR3, as DNA: TGTGCCAGCAGTGAATACTGGACAGGGGCTAGCACAGATACGCAGTATTTT. It is translated as CASSEYWTGASTDTQYF.

This clonotype was counted only a few times. The J gene is TRBJ1-1, the V gene TRBV15; weak D call: TRBD1 (5 bases). The CDR3 loop spans 18 amino acids. With 3 bases removed from V and 0 bases from J, the gap between germline ends came to 20 bases. Germline CDR1 and CDR2: LNHNV and YYDKDF (reference sequence). CDR3 residues: CATSSYSVPGSVNTEAFF. The DNA for the CDR3 is TGTGCCACCAGCAGTTACTCGGTACCAGGGAGTGTGAACACTGAAGCTTTCTTT. The full variable domain, its missing parts supplied by reference TRBV15 and TRBJ1-1, is DAMVIQNPRYQVTQFGKPVTLSCSQTLNHNVMYWYQQKSSQAPKLLFHYYDKDFNNEADTPDNFQSRRPNTSFCFLDIRSPGLGDTAMYLCATSSYSVPGSVNTEAFFGQGTRLTVV.

The chain is built from TRBV7-9 and TRBJ2-7; no clear D. There are 13 residues in the CDR3. The V and J ends lost 6 bases and 5 bases respectively, with 14 bases between them. Germline lookup yields CDR1 SEHNR and CDR2 FQNEAQ (reference sequence). The CDR3 is CASSPRAPHEQYF. CDR3 DNA sequence: TGTGCCAGCAGTCCACGGGCCCCCCACGAGCAGTACTTC. Filled out from reference TRBV7-9 and TRBJ2-7, the complete variable domain reads DTGVSQNPRHKITKRGQNVTFRCDPISEHNRLYWYRQTLGQGPEFLTYFQNEAQLEKSRLLSDRFSAERPKGSFSTLEIQRTEQGDSAMYLCASSPRAPHEQYFGPGTRLTVT.

The chain carries TRBV29-1 and TRBJ1-5; the D gene is possibly TRBD1 (6 bases). The CDR3 runs 13 residues. The V gene's germline CDR1 is SQVTM and CDR2 ANQGSEA. V lost 6 bases, J lost 5 bases, and 14 bases lay in between. The CDR3 here is CSVSGGGDQPQHF. In DNA, the CDR3 is TGCAGCGTGAGTGGAGGGGGAGATCAGCCCCAGCATTTT.

Regarding this clonotype: Relative to the germline gene, one junction end is altered; a read error may explain this. This chain connects TRBV7-9 to TRBJ1-5; D is possibly TRBD1 (5 bases). Germline V lookup: CDR1 SEHNR, CDR2 FQNEAQ (reference sequence). The CDR3 has 13 residues. This CDR3 is CASSTDRNQSQHF. CDR3 nucleotide sequence: TGTGCCAGCAGCACTGACAGAAATCAGTCCCAGCATTTT.

The chain joins TRBV20-1 to TRBJ2-6; no firm D call. Germline V lookup: CDR1 DFQATT, CDR2 SNEGSKA (reference sequence). The CDR3 runs to 13 residues. The V end lost 3 bases, the J end lost 2 bases, and 5 bases lay between the germline ends. This chain's CDR3 is CSARVAGANVLTF. For the CDR3, the DNA is TGCAGTGCTAGGGTGGCTGGGGCCAACGTCCTGACTTTC.

The gene calls are TRBV19 and TRBJ2-7; 11 nucleotides line up with TRBD1. Germline lookup yields CDR1 LNHDA and CDR2 SQIVND (reference sequence). Trimming took 4 bases from V and 3 from J; bases not matched to a gene: 8. The CDR3 contains 16 residues. The DNA for the CDR3 is TGTGCCAGTAGTACCGCGTACGGGACAGGGGGCTACGAGCAGTACTTC. It encodes CASSTAYGTGGYEQYF.

This clonotype was detected many times. The V and J genes are TRBV7-7 and TRBJ1-4; D might be TRBD1 (6 bases). The CDR3 has 14 residues. The germline CDR1 and CDR2 sequences are SSHAT and FNYEAQ (reference sequence). Trimming shortened V by 5 bases and J by 4 bases, and 11 bases separated the two germline ends. CDR3 residues: CASSQGQSNEKLFF. CDR3 coding DNA: TGTGCCAGCAGCCAAGGACAGAGTAATGAAAAACTGTTTTTT.

The rearrangement uses TRBV12-3 or TRBV12-4 and TRBJ2-7, with 9 bases that match TRBD2. J gave up 5 bases and V 3 bases, and 5 bases lay outside the gene matches. The CDR3 loop spans 14 amino acids. The CDR3 nucleotides are TGTGCCAGCAGTTTTCAATCTAGCGGGAACGAGCAGTACTTC. Translating it yields CASSFQSSGNEQYF.

The chain employs TRBV9 and TRBJ1-6; D gene unclear. Germline-derived CDR1 and CDR2 are SGDLS and YYNGEE. The CDR3 totals 14 residues. With 2 bases removed from V and 8 bases from J, the gap between germline ends came to 11 bases. For the CDR3, the DNA is TGTGCCAGCAGCGTTATCAGCAATGATTCACCCCTCCACTTT. Translated, it gives CASSVISNDSPLHF.

The chain recombines TRBV7-3 with TRBJ1-1, with 9 bases identical to TRBD1. Germline-derived CDR1 and CDR2 are SGHTA and FQGTGA. V dropped 5 bases and J dropped 7; count of bases not matched to a gene: 11. The CDR3 loop spans 15 amino acids. The CDR3 reads CASSPKPGQGREAFF. CDR3 DNA: TGTGCCAGCAGCCCTAAACCGGGACAGGGCCGTGAAGCTTTCTTT.

The chain uses TRBV29-1 and TRBJ1-2; D call uncertain. Between the trimmed V and J ends, which lost 4 bases and 0 bases, there was a span of 6 bases. This CDR3 is 12 amino acids long. Germline V lookup: CDR1 SQVTM, CDR2 ANQGSEA. The DNA for the CDR3 is TGCAGCGTTGTGGGGACTAACTATGGCTACACCTTC. It codes for CSVVGTNYGYTF. The whole variable domain, remainder taken from reference TRBV29-1 and TRBJ1-2, is SAVISQKPSRDICQRGTSLTIQCQVDSQVTMMFWYRQQPGQSLTLIATANQGSEATYESGFVIDKFPISRPNLTFSTLTVSNMSPEDSSIYLCSVVGTNYGYTFGSGTRLTVV.

This clonotype was recorded at least ten times. The rearrangement joins TRBV20-1 to TRBJ1-1; D gene unclear. CDR1 is DFQATT, CDR2 SNEGSKA, per germline (reference sequence). Trimming took off 0 bases at V and 0 bases at J, with 5 bases between the two ends. This CDR3 is 13 amino acids long. CDR3 protein: CSAREGLNTEAFF. CDR3 nucleotide sequence: TGCAGTGCTAGAGAGGGTCTGAACACTGAAGCTTTCTTT.

V and J are TRBV9 and TRBJ1-6; perhaps TRBD1 as D (6 bases). Germline CDR1 and CDR2: SGDLS and YYNGEE. The CDR3 has 15 residues. V shed 0 bases and J shed 10 bases, with 14 bases lying between them. The CDR3 DNA reads TGTGCCAGCAGCGTAGAATCAGGGGCCTCCTCACCCCTCCACTTT. Amino acids: CASSVESGASSPLHF.

This chain links TRBV2 with TRBJ1-1; possible D gene TRBD1, 5 bases. CDR1 and CDR2 (germline): SNHLY, FYNNEI. The CDR3 runs to 12 residues. V was shortened by 7 bases and J by 11 bases, with 17 bases between the two germline ends. The chain's CDR3 is CASTTPQGVAFF. CDR3 bases: TGTGCCAGCACTACCCCTCAGGGAGTCGCTTTCTTT.

V gene TRBV2 combines with J gene TRBJ1-2, with TRBD1 identical over 7 bases. The CDR3 is 13 residues long. Germline V gives CDR1 SNHLY, CDR2 FYNNEI. V lost 5 bases, J lost 3 bases, and 3 bases stayed unmatched. CDR3 DNA: TGTGCCAGCAGTCAGACAGGGCACTATGGCTACACCTTC. It encodes CASSQTGHYGYTF. Complete variable domain (other parts from reference TRBV2 and TRBJ1-2): EPEVTQTPSHQVTQMGQEVILRCVPISNHLYFYWYRQILGQKVEFLVSFYNNEISEKSEIFDDQFSVERPDGSNFTLKIRSTKLEDSAMYFCASSQTGHYGYTFGSGTRLTVV.

V and J are TRBV20-1 and TRBJ1-6; D call uncertain. The V gene lost 0 bases and the J gene lost 13 bases, with 13 bases spanning the gap. CDR1 is DFQATT and CDR2 is SNEGSKA in the germline V gene (reference sequence). The CDR3 totals 13 residues. The CDR3 reads CSARDPKEVPLHF. The CDR3 DNA reads TGCAGTGCTAGAGACCCGAAAGAGGTGCCCCTCCACTTT.

The chain carries TRBV24-1 and TRBJ2-1; 7 bases map to TRBD1. The V gene end was trimmed by 4 bases and the J gene end by 10 bases; junction bases not matched to a gene: 9. Germline CDR1 KGHDR, CDR2 SFDVKD. The CDR3 has 14 amino acids. The CDR3, as DNA: TGTGCCACCAGTGACCGACAGGGAGTAGGGGAGCAGTTCTTC. This sequence encodes CATSDRQGVGEQFF.

At least ten counts were recorded for this clonotype. The chain employs TRBV5-1 and TRBJ2-7, with D tentatively TRBD1 or TRBD2 (5 bases each). Trimming took 0 bases from V and 9 from J, leaving 13 bases between them. Germline CDR1 reads SGHRS; CDR2 reads YFSETQ. CDR3 size: 13 residues. This CDR3 is CASSLETAGRQYF. The CDR3 nucleotides are TGCGCCAGCAGCTTGGAGACGGCAGGGAGGCAGTACTTC.

This chain uses TRBV2 with TRBJ2-1; D not resolved. Between the trimmed V and J ends, which lost 6 bases and 8 bases, there was a span of 17 bases. Germline CDR1 SNHLY, CDR2 FYNNEI. The CDR3 is made up of 14 amino acids. CDR3 protein: CASSPHSLDDEQFF. The CDR3 DNA is TGTGCCAGCAGCCCTCATTCGTTGGATGATGAGCAGTTCTTC.

This clonotype was found once. The V gene is TRBV7-3, the J gene TRBJ2-5; 9 bases are shared with TRBD1. V lost 5 bases, J lost 2 bases, and 3 bases stayed unmatched. CDR1 and CDR2 from the germline V gene are SGHTA and FQGTGA. The CDR3 has 14 amino acids. The CDR3 nucleotides read TGTGCCAGCAGCGTCGGACAGGGGCAAGAGACCCAGTACTTC. This translates into CASSVGQGQETQYF.

J is TRBJ2-3 and V is TRBV10-2; the D gene is possibly TRBD2 (6 bases). V lost 7 bases, J lost 2 bases, and 28 bases lay in between. CDR3 length: 19 amino acids. Per the germline V gene, CDR1 is WSHSY and CDR2 is SAAADI. CDR3 loop: CASISLYDPAWGVTDTQYF. In nucleotides, the CDR3 is TGCGCCAGCATCTCTCTTTATGACCCTGCCTGGGGGGTCACAGATACGCAGTATTTT.

This clonotype was detected many times. The gene calls are TRBV3-1 and TRBJ2-1, with 9 bases matching TRBD2. V dropped 4 bases and J dropped 9; count of bases not matched to a gene: 7. CDR1 and CDR2 from the germline V gene are LGHDT and YNNKEL (reference sequence). This CDR3 comprises 14 residues. As DNA, the CDR3 is TGTGCCAGCAGCCCGCTTGGACTAGCGAGTGAGCAGTTCTTC. Translating gives CASSPLGLASEQFF.

On this clonotype: At one boundary the junction diverges from the germline segment, which might be a read error. The chain employs TRBV7-9 and TRBJ2-3; D is uncertain. This CDR3 comprises 12 residues. Germline V gene data show CDR1 as SEHNR and CDR2 as FQNEAQ (reference sequence). In DNA, the CDR3 is TGTGCCCGCAGCTTAGATTCAGATACGCAGTATTTT. The encoded protein is CARSLDSDTQYF.

V and J are TRBV15 and TRBJ1-4, with D uncertain. Germline CDR1 reads LNHNV; CDR2 reads YYDKDF (reference sequence). V lost 0 bases, J lost 11 bases, and 13 bases lay in between. This CDR3 spans 14 amino acids. CDR3 nucleotides: TGTGCCACCAGCAGAGATTACAGTCCGGGGAAACTGTTTTTT. This encodes CATSRDYSPGKLFF.

This clonotype was detected once. This chain joins TRBV9 and TRBJ2-6; 7 nucleotides line up with TRBD2. With 4 bases clipped from V and 10 bases from J, the junction kept 11 bases outside the gene matches. The germline V gene has CDR1 SGDLS and CDR2 YYNGEE. The CDR3 consists of 15 residues. The CDR3 spells CASSSRAGLSNVLTF. The CDR3 DNA follows: TGTGCCAGCAGCTCCCGAGCGGGGTTATCAAACGTCCTGACTTTC. Combining the CDR3 with reference TRBV9 and TRBJ2-6 gives the whole variable domain DSGVTQTPKHLITATGQRVTLRCSPRSGDLSVYWYQQSLDQGLQFLIQYYNGEERAKGNILERFSAQQFPDLHSELNLSSLELGDSALYFCASSSRAGLSNVLTFGAGSRLTVL.

The genes are TRBV7-9 and TRBJ1-6; 7 nucleotides line up with TRBD1. CDR1 and CDR2 from the germline V gene are SEHNR and FQNEAQ (reference sequence). The CDR3 consists of 12 residues. Trimming at V came to 7 bases and at J to 15 bases, leaving 9 bases not matched to a gene. The CDR3 here is CASTTQGSVLHF. DNA of the CDR3: TGTGCCAGCACGACACAGGGGTCAGTCCTCCACTTT.

V is TRBV2 and J is TRBJ2-7, with D tentatively TRBD1 (6 bases). Trimming stripped 8 bases from V and 7 bases from J, with 18 bases between. The CDR3 is 13 residues long. In germline, CDR1 is SNHLY, CDR2 FYNNEI. The CDR3 DNA is TGTGCCAGCCGTCTTTTGGCAGGGGCTGAGCAGTACTTC. Translating it yields CASRLLAGAEQYF.